Shown below are 13 T cell receptor beta chains from a single sample sequenced in a study of CD8 T cells in Susac syndrome. RNA, at about 0.45 to 1 ug, was reverse transcribed with random hexamers. TCRdb ran MiXCR on the immunoSEQ multiplex PCR reads and lists one entry per CDR3 protein. The sample contains about 140,000 distinct CDR3 sequences, around 94% of which appear only once. Sequenced input: CD8+ T cells from PBMCs. All receptors derive from a human donor in good health.

The chain has TRBV7-8 and TRBJ1-3; D uncertain. V shed 1 base and J shed 0 bases, with 4 bases lying between them. The CDR3 sequence is 14 residues long. Germline V gene data show CDR1 as SGHVS and CDR2 as FQNEAQ. This CDR3 is CASSLVTSGNTIYF. In DNA, the CDR3 is TGTGCCAGCAGCTTAGTCACCTCTGGAAACACCATATATTTT.

The chain recombines TRBV9 with TRBJ2-5, with a possible D match to TRBD1 (6 bases). The CDR3 is made up of 14 amino acids. Trimming took 2 bases from V and 2 from J, leaving 10 bases between them. Germline CDR1 is SGDLS and CDR2 is YYNGEE. The CDR3 DNA sequence: TGTGCCAGCAGCGTCAACAGGGCTCAAGAGACCCAGTACTTC. It encodes CASSVNRAQETQYF.

CDR3 nucleotides: TGTGCCAGCAGCCAAGGTATAGGGACTGAAGCTTTCTTT. Protein product: CASSQGIGTEAFF. V gene TRBV14 combines with J gene TRBJ1-1; no firm D call. The germline V and J ends were trimmed by 1 base and 5 bases, with 8 bases remaining between them. CDR1 is SGHDN, CDR2 FVKESK, per germline. The CDR3 is 13 amino acids.

The gene calls are TRBV13 and TRBJ1-1; no firm D call. The V end was cut by 6 bases, the J end by 1 base, with 9 bases between. Per germline, CDR1 PRHDT and CDR2 FYEKMQ (reference sequence). This CDR3 comprises 13 residues. CDR3 residues: CASRPGTNTEAFF. Written as DNA, the CDR3 is TGTGCCAGCAGGCCTGGTACGAACACTGAAGCTTTCTTT.

The V gene is TRBV2, the J gene TRBJ2-1, with D maybe TRBD2 (5 bases). Trimming stripped 6 bases from V and 10 bases from J, with 10 bases between. Looked up from germline, CDR1 is SNHLY and CDR2 is FYNNEI. The CDR3 spans 11 residues. The CDR3 DNA follows: TGTGCCAGCAGGAGCGGCCCCGAGCAGTTCTTC. Its protein product is CASRSGPEQFF.

The gene calls are TRBV29-1 and TRBJ2-7; tentative D call: TRBD2 (7 bases). Looked up from germline, CDR1 is SQVTM and CDR2 is ANQGSEA. V shed 4 bases and J shed 4 bases, with 14 bases lying between them. The CDR3 length is 13 residues. CDR3 sequence reads: CSVGQGGGYEQYF. The CDR3 nucleotides read TGCAGCGTTGGCCAGGGAGGGGGTTACGAGCAGTACTTC.

The chain couples TRBV3-1 to TRBJ2-3; TRBD1 matches at 10 bases. The CDR3 has 15 residues. Germline values: CDR1 LGHDT, CDR2 YNNKEL (reference sequence). The J segment lost 1 base and the V segment lost 3 bases, leaving 1 base of the junction unmatched. CDR3 amino acids: CASSQGTGGTDTQYF. CDR3 DNA: TGTGCCAGCAGCCAGGGGACAGGGGGCACAGATACGCAGTATTTT.

The rearrangement joins TRBV7-3 to TRBJ2-3; tentative D call: TRBD2 (5 bases). Germline assignment: CDR1 SGHTA and CDR2 FQGTGA. This CDR3 spans 14 amino acids. V was shortened by 5 bases and J by 1 base, with 10 bases between the two germline ends. The CDR3 DNA reads TGTGCCAGCAGCCCAGAGGGTGGCACAGATACGCAGTATTTT. Protein: CASSPEGGTDTQYF.

V gene TRBV23-1 combines with J gene TRBJ2-3; D assignment may be TRBD1 or TRBD2 (5 bases each). TRBV23-1 is classed as an ORF, of uncertain function. The CDR3 is 16 amino acids. V shed 6 bases and J shed 6 bases, with 22 bases lying between them. DNA for the CDR3: TGCGCCAGCAGCCGTGTACGGGGCACTATAACGGATACGCAGTATTTT. Translating it yields CASSRVRGTITDTQYF.

The chain combines TRBV29-1 with TRBJ2-1; TRBD1 agrees at 7 bases. The germline V gene encodes CDR1 SQVTM and CDR2 ANQGSEA. The CDR3 has 13 amino acids. After removal of 3 bases from V and 9 bases from J, the junction contained 8 bases not matched to a gene. CDR3 in DNA: TGCAGCGTTGAGTCCAGGGGGATGGGTGAGCAGTTCTTC. Protein: CSVESRGMGEQFF.

This clonotype was found once. The chain carries TRBV28 and TRBJ2-7; tentative D call: TRBD1 (5 bases). The ends were cut back, 2 bases at V and 0 bases at J, with 8 bases in the middle. The CDR3 is 14 residues long. The V gene's germline CDR1 is MDHEN and CDR2 SYDVKM. The CDR3 DNA sequence: TGTGCCAGCAGTTTAAGGGGCCGCTCCTACGAGCAGTACTTC. Protein: CASSLRGRSYEQYF.

V gene TRBV7-9 combines with J gene TRBJ2-7, with D uncertain. Germline-derived CDR1 and CDR2 are SEHNR and FQNEAQ (reference sequence). There are 13 residues in the CDR3. Trimming stripped 5 bases from V and 7 bases from J, with 15 bases between. This chain's CDR3 is CASSPPLRWEQYF. CDR3 nucleotide sequence: TGTGCCAGCAGCCCCCCTCTAAGGTGGGAGCAGTACTTC.

V and J are TRBV11-2 and TRBJ2-5, with D perhaps given as TRBD1 or TRBD2 (5 bases each). The CDR3 length is 16 residues. Trimming left V 5 bases short and J 5 bases short, with 21 bases between. CDR1 is SGHAT, CDR2 FQNNGV, per germline. DNA for the CDR3: TGTGCCAGCAGCCCTCGTCCCGGGACGGATCTTGAGACCCAGTACTTC. Amino acid sequence: CASSPRPGTDLETQYF.